Reported below is one T cell receptor (beta chain). Primers included in the PCR were 60 Vbeta and 13 Jbeta primers. Sequencing was performed with immunoSEQ multiplex PCR; in TCRdb, only in-frame clones are kept and a portion is missing. The sample contains approximately 170,000 clones, roughly four fifths of which appear only once. CDR1 SGHRS and CDR2 YFSETQ come from the germline V gene. CDR3 length: 17 residues. V was pared by 0 bases and J by 6 bases, with 12 bases of the junction left unmatched. The data are from a study of cytomegalovirus exposure and HLA in healthy donors. Source material: PBMCs. This sequence joins TRBV5-1 and TRBJ2-1, with TRBD2 matching over 7 bases. This TCR was recovered from a man aged 35 to 55 in good health and CMV-seronegative. The CDR3 DNA is TGCGCCAGCAGCTTGGGTTTGGCAGCGGGACGTTTCAATGAGCAGTTCTTC. It yields the protein CASSLGLAAGRFNEQFF. The full variable domain, its missing parts supplied by reference TRBV5-1 and TRBJ2-1, is KAGVTQTPRYLIKTRGQQVTLSCSPISGHRSVSWYQQTPGQGLQFLFEYFSETQRNKGNFPGRFSGRQFSNSRSEMNVSTLELGDSALYLCASSLGLAAGRFNEQFFGPGTRLTVL.